This entry lists 14 T cell receptor beta chains sequenced from one sample in a study of CD8+ T cells in alopecia areata. In each case, RNA was isolated and then reverse transcribed into cDNA as the sequencing template. The data were produced by immunoSEQ multiplex PCR, yet TCRdb's version contains in-frame clones alone and is incomplete. The sample holds hundreds of thousands of clones, over 45% seen once. Stated treatment: oral pan-JAK inhibitor, 5-10 mg twice daily. The sequences come from CD4+ T cells sorted from blood, collected at week 24, from a patient treated with tofacitinib. The source of these receptors is a human donor with alopecia areata.

The chain links TRBV5-1 to TRBJ2-4; possible D gene TRBD1, 5 bases. The V end lost 3 bases, the J end lost 8 bases, and 18 bases lay between the germline ends. There are 15 residues in the CDR3. The germline V gene has CDR1 SGHRS and CDR2 YFSETQ. The CDR3 DNA follows: TGCGCCAGCAGCTCTTCCCTAGAACAGGTTGACATTCAGTACTTC. It codes for CASSSSLEQVDIQYF.

The chain recombines TRBV30 with TRBJ1-5, with 7 bases that match TRBD1. The CDR3 length is 14 residues. Germline-derived CDR1 and CDR2 are GTSNPN and SVGIG (reference sequence). V was pared by 6 bases and J by 2 bases, with 7 bases of the junction left unmatched. CDR3 protein: CACWTGRGNQPQHF. DNA for the CDR3: TGTGCCTGTTGGACAGGCCGCGGCAATCAGCCCCAGCATTTT.

The CDR3 DNA sequence: TGTGCCATCAGTGGAGACGGTTACGAGCAGTACTTC. Translation gives CAISGDGYEQYF. The V and J genes are TRBV10-3 and TRBJ2-7; no definite D call. The V end lost 4 bases, the J end lost 4 bases, and 8 bases lay between the germline ends. The length of the CDR3 is 12 residues. CDR1 is ENHRY and CDR2 is SYGVKD in the germline V gene.

The rearrangement joins TRBV10-3 to TRBJ1-6, with TRBD1 identical over 7 bases. The CDR3 is 12 amino acids. Germline V gene data show CDR1 as ENHRY and CDR2 as SYGVKD. The J segment lost 7 bases and the V segment lost 10 bases, leaving 4 bases of the junction unmatched. The CDR3 coding sequence is TGTGCCACCCGGGACAGAAATTCACCCCTCCACTTT. Protein sequence: CATRDRNSPLHF.

V is TRBV28 and J is TRBJ2-6, with D possibly TRBD2 on 6 matching bases. Trimming cost V 1 base and J 0 bases, with 13 bases left between them. This CDR3 is built from 18 residues. The V gene's germline CDR1 is MDHEN and CDR2 SYDVKM. The CDR3 nucleotides read TGTGCCAGCAGTTTATTGAAGGAGGGTGCCTCTGGGGCCAACGTCCTGACTTTC. Protein: CASSLLKEGASGANVLTF.

V gene TRBV4-1 combines with J gene TRBJ2-3; the D is unclear. V was trimmed by 1 base and J by 2 bases, leaving 10 bases between them. The CDR3 has 15 amino acids. The V gene's germline CDR1 is MGHRA and CDR2 YSYEKL. The DNA of the CDR3 is TGCGCCAGCAGCCAAGCCCGGTCAGCCACAGATACGCAGTATTTT. It is translated as CASSQARSATDTQYF.

This chain uses TRBV7-9 with TRBJ1-3; D is unclear. This CDR3 spans 15 amino acids. V gave up 6 bases and J gave up 2 bases, with 14 bases separating them. The V gene's germline CDR1 is SEHNR and CDR2 FQNEAQ (reference sequence). Here the CDR3 DNA reads TGTGCCAGCAGAGTAGACATGGGAGCTGGAAACACCATATATTTT. As protein: CASRVDMGAGNTIYF.

Concerning this clone: The same CDR3 is also encoded by other DNA sequences in this sample. The genes are TRBV30 and TRBJ1-2; D ambiguous. Trimming took 0 bases from V and 4 from J, leaving 9 bases between them. The CDR3 spans 13 residues. Germline V lookup: CDR1 GTSNPN, CDR2 SVGIG (reference sequence). CDR3 residues: CAWSVNRAYGYTF. The CDR3 nucleotides are TGTGCCTGGAGTGTAAACCGGGCCTATGGCTACACCTTC.

There are a few counts of this clone. The chain is built from TRBV19 and TRBJ2-2; 9 nucleotides agree with TRBD1. Germline CDR1 and CDR2: LNHDA and SQIVND (reference sequence). The CDR3 contains 14 residues. The ends lost 9 bases at V and 4 bases at J; junction bases unmatched: 6. The CDR3 DNA reads as TGTGCCAGCAGAGGGACAGGGTCCACCGGGGAGCTGTTTTTT. This encodes CASRGTGSTGELFF.

The gene calls are TRBV15 and TRBJ1-1; 7 nucleotides match TRBD1. Trimming took 8 bases from V and 3 from J; bases not matched to a gene: 6. The CDR3 contains 13 residues. Germline loops: CDR1 LNHNV, CDR2 YYDKDF (reference sequence). Written as DNA, the CDR3 is TGTGCCACCTCCCTCCAGGGGGACACTGAAGCTTTCTTT. This encodes CATSLQGDTEAFF.

This sequence joins TRBV5-6 and TRBJ2-7, with TRBD1 as a possible D gene (5 bases). From germline, CDR1 is SGHDT and CDR2 YYEEEE. V lost 2 bases, J lost 2 bases, and 11 bases lay in between. This CDR3 is 14 amino acids long. CDR3 nucleotide sequence: TGTGCCAGCAGCTTAAGGGGTTCCACCTACGAGCAGTACTTC. Amino acids: CASSLRGSTYEQYF.

The chain couples TRBV7-2 to TRBJ2-4, with D unclear. With 2 bases removed from V and 6 bases from J, the gap between germline ends came to 14 bases. The CDR3 runs 15 residues. Germline CDR1 is SGHTA and CDR2 is FQGNSA. Here the CDR3 reads CASSLQVLVGNIQYF. For the CDR3, the DNA is TGTGCCAGCAGCTTACAGGTTTTGGTGGGAAACATTCAGTACTTC.

J is TRBJ1-2 and V is TRBV29-1, with unresolved D. V was cut by 0 bases and J by 11 bases, with 10 bases left in between. The CDR3 loop spans 11 amino acids. Germline CDR1 SQVTM, CDR2 ANQGSEA. The CDR3 sequence: CSVEDQERYTF. CDR3 sequence (DNA): TGCAGCGTTGAAGATCAGGAAAGATACACCTTC.

Regarding this clone: This specimen includes other DNA sequences encoding the same CDR3. The CDR3 here is CASSLRQGLNTEAFF. The CDR3 DNA sequence: TGCGCCAGCAGCTTGAGACAGGGATTGAACACTGAAGCTTTCTTT. The chain employs TRBV5-1 and TRBJ1-1; 7 positions match TRBD1. Germline-derived CDR1 and CDR2 are SGHRS and YFSETQ. V shed 1 base and J 0 bases; nucleotides not matched to a gene: 3. The CDR3 runs 15 residues.